This T cell receptor beta chain was profiled in a study of cytomegalovirus exposure and HLA in healthy donors. This clone has just one count. PCR employed 60 Vbeta and 13 Jbeta primers. Assay used: immunoSEQ multiplex PCR; TCRdb lists only in-frame clones, some missing. This sample has 150,000 to 180,000 clones, with 70% to 85% found just once. CDR3 length: 14 amino acids. Germline V gene sequence: CDR1 SNHLY, CDR2 FYNNEI. V lost 6 bases to trimming and J lost 1 base, with 12 bases between them. The V call is TRBV2, the J call TRBJ2-5, with a weak D call TRBD1 (5 bases). Input material: PBMCs. The clonotype comes from a young man in good health and CMV-seronegative. The DNA for the CDR3 is TGTGCCAGCAGGTCAGACAGATCCCAAGAGACCCAGTACTTC. Translated: CASRSDRSQETQYF.